This TCR beta chain stems from a study of OX40 agonist ivuxolimab in advanced cancers. This CDR3 is built from 13 residues. Germline lookup yields CDR1 SGHAT and CDR2 FQNNGV. V dropped 2 bases and J dropped 5 bases, with 9 bases sitting between them. TCRdb keeps only in-frame clones here, not all; method: immunoSEQ multiplex PCR. This table has tens of thousands of clones, about 86% appearing once. This TCR came from an adult with an advanced solid tumor such as melanoma, head and neck, liver or kidney cancer. The chain uses TRBV11-2 and TRBJ2-5, with D hard to call. This specimen was CD4+ or CD8+ T cells sorted from blood, taken in a trial of the OX40 agonist ivuxolimab. In DNA form, the CDR3 reads TGTGCCAGCAGCTTACCCCCGTCCGAGACCCAGTACTTC. This encodes CASSLPPSETQYF.